A single sample gave rise to the 8 T cell receptor beta chains below, sequenced in a study of CD8+ T cells in alopecia areata. Described treatment: oral pan-JAK inhibitor, 5-10 mg twice daily. Extraction of RNA preceded its reverse transcription into cDNA, which served as the sequencing template. Data came from immunoSEQ multiplex PCR; TCRdb stores just in-frame clones and leaves some out. The table has some 110,000 clones, about three fifths seen once. Sequencing was performed on CD8+ T cells sorted from blood, taken at week 4, from a patient treated with tofacitinib. The receptor set was obtained from a human donor with alopecia areata.

About this clone itself: Other DNA sequences in the sample encode the same CDR3. The CDR3: CAWGQGPNTEAFF. CDR3 coding DNA: TGTGCCTGGGGACAGGGACCGAACACTGAAGCTTTCTTT. The rearrangement uses TRBV30 and TRBJ1-1; 8 nucleotides align to TRBD1. Germline V gene data show CDR1 as GTSNPN and CDR2 as SVGIG (reference sequence). V was pared by 5 bases and J by 1 base, with 3 bases of the junction left unmatched. The CDR3 totals 13 residues.

The chain uses TRBV19 and TRBJ2-2; D is perhaps TRBD2 (5 bases). Looked up from germline, CDR1 is LNHDA and CDR2 is SQIVND (reference sequence). V lost 7 bases and J lost 1, with 13 bases in between. CDR3 length equals 15 residues. Here the CDR3 reads CASTPPEVNTGELFF. The CDR3 DNA sequence: TGTGCCAGTACCCCCCCGGAGGTGAACACCGGGGAGCTGTTTTTT.

This clone was observed a handful of times. This rearrangement joins TRBV14 to TRBJ1-3, with D uncertain. Trimming removed 5 bases at V and 0 bases at J, with 14 bases between. Germline loops: CDR1 SGHDN, CDR2 FVKESK. The CDR3 loop spans 16 amino acids. The CDR3 is CASSWARQVSGNTIYF. DNA for the CDR3: TGTGCCAGCAGCTGGGCGCGGCAGGTCTCTGGAAACACCATATATTTT.

The chain joins TRBV5-6 to TRBJ2-2; 12 bases are shared with TRBD1. J gave up 5 bases and V 6 bases, and 14 bases lay outside the gene matches. The CDR3 has 18 residues. Per the germline V gene, CDR1 is SGHDT and CDR2 is YYEEEE. CDR3 amino acids: CASNSGTGGAGITGELFF. The CDR3 DNA reads TGTGCCAGCAATTCCGGGACAGGGGGCGCGGGTATTACCGGGGAGCTGTTTTTT.

This clone was picked up a small number of times. The V call is TRBV27, the J call TRBJ2-2; tentatively, D is TRBD1 (6 bases). The germline V gene has CDR1 MNHEY and CDR2 SMNVEV (reference sequence). The CDR3 sequence is 13 residues long. V dropped 2 bases and J dropped 6 bases, with 7 bases sitting between them. CDR3 amino acids: CASSLGGPGELFF. CDR3 nucleotides: TGTGCCAGCAGTTTAGGGGGCCCCGGGGAGCTGTTTTTT.

The rearrangement links TRBV30 to TRBJ1-2, with 7 bases that match TRBD1. The V and J ends lost 1 base and 4 bases, in that order; junction bases with no gene match: 3. The CDR3 is made up of 13 amino acids. CDR1 and CDR2 from the germline V gene are GTSNPN and SVGIG (reference sequence). CDR3 residues: CAWSDRGSYGYTF. CDR3 nucleotide sequence: TGTGCCTGGAGTGACAGGGGATCCTATGGCTACACCTTC.

The gene calls are TRBV7-8 and TRBJ1-5; D gene uncertain. The CDR3 is made up of 15 amino acids. Germline V gene lookup returns CDR1 SGHVS and CDR2 FQNEAQ. V was trimmed by 1 base and J by 5 bases, leaving 12 bases between them. The CDR3 nucleotides read TGTGCCAGCAGCTTAGGGATGGGGTGGGATCAGCCCCAGCATTTT. Protein: CASSLGMGWDQPQHF.

J is TRBJ2-3 and V is TRBV29-1; the match to TRBD1 covers 11 bases. The CDR3 has 14 residues. Trimming at V came to 6 bases and at J to 6 bases, leaving 8 bases not matched to a gene. Germline-derived CDR1 and CDR2 are SQVTM and ANQGSEA. The CDR3 coding sequence is TGCAGCGTCTCGGACAGGGGGCGCGCGGATACGCAGTATTTT. This encodes CSVSDRGRADTQYF.